The following is a TCR beta chain sequence with its context. This record belongs to a study of shared T cell receptors in the human thymus. V shed 5 bases and J shed 1 base, with 14 bases lying between them. Per the germline V gene, CDR1 is KGHSH and CDR2 is LQKENI. CDR3 length: 15 residues. Libraries were prepared by immunoSEQ multiplex PCR; TCRdb keeps only in-frame clonotypes and omits some of them. The sample lists some 700,000 clones; 70% to 90% were seen once. This same sample was also taken into another study, of human thymus T cells.

The TCR originated in a girl under two years old with a congenital heart defect. This chain joins TRBV18 and TRBJ1-1; perhaps TRBD1 as D (6 bases). Source material: thymocytes. The CDR3 DNA reads as TGTGCCAGCTCAAAAAACAGGGCGTCGAACACTGAAGCTTTCTTT. Its protein is CASSKNRASNTEAFF.